This T cell receptor beta chain was observed in a study of human T cells and chemical hapten exposure. The CDR3 has 13 amino acids. The V gene lost 6 bases and the J gene lost 0 bases, with 9 bases spanning the gap. It was the library that attached unique molecular identifiers to individual cDNA molecules. MiXCR, applied by TCRdb to the RACE reads, yields one record per CDR3 protein. The sample comprises over 300,000 distinct CDR3 sequences, 5% to 6.5% of which are singletons, and about 2.5% rests with the top ten. Time point specified: pre-sensitization, week 0. Noted treatment: therapeutic diphenylcyclopropenone sensitization with weekly scalp DPC. Donors, patients with alopecia ranging from 18 to 70 years old and judged suitable for DPC, provided samples. In its sample, this clonotype was seen many times. Its antigen is as yet unknown. Study outcomes and limitations: Clustering by CDR3 similarity yielded significantly more large clusters from expanded TCRs than controls.

Source: whole blood, taken in connection with sensitization to the hapten diphenylcyclopropenone (DPC). The chain combines TRBV12-3 or TRBV12-4 with TRBJ2-7; D unresolved. The sequence was collected from a woman between 45 and 60 years old with alopecia areata. Some clones in this sample may be carry-over from other donors' samples. CDR3 coding DNA: TGTGCCAGCAGAACCGGGCCCTCCTACGAGCAGTACTTC. Amino acid sequence: CASRTGPSYEQYF.